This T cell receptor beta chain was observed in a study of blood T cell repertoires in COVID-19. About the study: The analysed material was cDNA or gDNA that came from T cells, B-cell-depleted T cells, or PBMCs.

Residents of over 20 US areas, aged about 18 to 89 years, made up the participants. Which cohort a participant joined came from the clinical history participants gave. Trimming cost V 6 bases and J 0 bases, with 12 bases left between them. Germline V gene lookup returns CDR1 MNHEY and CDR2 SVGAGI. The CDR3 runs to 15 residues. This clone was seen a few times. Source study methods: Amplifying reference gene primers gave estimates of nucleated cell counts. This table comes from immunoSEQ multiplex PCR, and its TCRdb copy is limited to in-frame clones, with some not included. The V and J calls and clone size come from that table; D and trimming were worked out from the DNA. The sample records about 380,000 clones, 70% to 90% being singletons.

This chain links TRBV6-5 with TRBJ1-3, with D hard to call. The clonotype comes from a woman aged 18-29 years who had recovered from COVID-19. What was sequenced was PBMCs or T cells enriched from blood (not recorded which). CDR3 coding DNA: TGTGCCAGCAGACCTACTTATAGCTCTGGAAACACCATATATTTT. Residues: CASRPTYSSGNTIYF.